The clone carrying this T cell receptor (beta chain) was observed a few times. The antigen remains undetermined. How the authors handled the data: It was from CDR3 differences across clinicopathological groups that a distant-metastasis classifier for papillary thyroid cancer was built. TCRdb called clones again from the PCR reads with MiXCR. The V and J calls and clone size are TCRdb's, not the authors'. Found here are fewer than 15,000 clones, 20% to 30% of them singletons; the top ten hold 15% to 20%. This sample stems from a study of metastatic and nonmetastatic thyroid tumors. At the level of the study: Repertoire comparison spanned blood and tumor or nodule tissue of malignant and benign thyroid patients. Study-wide findings and caveats: Significantly higher TCR beta diversity was reportedly seen in malignant thyroid tumors than benign nodules, in blood and tumor.

V was shortened by 6 bases and J by 7 bases, with 16 bases between the two germline ends. The CDR3 has 14 amino acids. Germline assignment: CDR1 MDHEN and CDR2 SYDVKM. The entire patient cohort was treatment-naive prior to thyroid surgery. The sequencing input was tumor tissue. V usage is TRBV28 and J usage is TRBJ1-5; D call uncertain. The clonotype comes from a female donor with papillary thyroid cancer or a benign thyroid nodule (not recorded which). Some clones in this sample may be carry-over from other donors' samples. The CDR3 DNA sequence: TGTGCCAGCAGCCCCCTCCCGGGTGGCCAGCCCCAGCATTTT. This gives the protein CASSPLPGGQPQHF.